A single sample is the source of the 30 T cell receptor beta chains below, sequenced in a study of technical replicates of blood from a handful of donors. Libraries were prepared by immunoSEQ multiplex PCR; TCRdb keeps only in-frame clonotypes and omits some of them. The repertoire holds just over 95,000 clones, with over 85% as singletons. The sample was T cells isolated from PBMCs. Every receptor here comes from a human donor in good health.

The rearrangement uses TRBV9 and TRBJ2-3; 8 bases match TRBD2. The CDR3 loop spans 16 amino acids. V lost 0 bases and J lost 3; bases outside the gene matches: 6. The V gene's germline CDR1 is SGDLS and CDR2 YYNGEE. The CDR3 nucleotides are TGTGCCAGCAGCGTAGACAGCGGGAGAGGTACAGATACGCAGTATTTT. It codes for CASSVDSGRGTDTQYF.

The genes are TRBV30 and TRBJ1-1; TRBD1 matches at 7 bases. The CDR3 is 11 amino acids. The germline V gene encodes CDR1 GTSNPN and CDR2 SVGIG (reference sequence). Trimming removed 5 bases from V and 6 bases from J; junction bases left unmatched: 3. CDR3: CAWSTGSEAFF. CDR3 nucleotide sequence: TGTGCCTGGTCGACAGGGTCTGAAGCTTTCTTT.

V gene TRBV6-6 combines with J gene TRBJ2-7; TRBD2 aligns across 8 bases. This CDR3 comprises 16 residues. Germline V gene data show CDR1 as MNHNY and CDR2 as SVGAGI (reference sequence). Trimming cost V 1 base and J 4 bases; bases outside gene matches: 9. The chain's CDR3 is CASSYWSGSRGYEQYF. Written as DNA, the CDR3 is TGTGCCAGCAGTTACTGGAGCGGGAGTAGGGGATACGAGCAGTACTTC.

The V and J genes are TRBV7-2 and TRBJ1-2; 9 bases line up with TRBD1. CDR1 is SGHTA and CDR2 is FQGNSA in the germline V gene. This CDR3 contains 17 residues. Trimming removed 5 bases from V and 5 bases from J; junction bases left unmatched: 15. The chain's CDR3 is CASSLTTGTGPSYGYTF. Written as DNA, the CDR3 is TGTGCCAGCAGCCTCACAACCGGGACAGGGCCTTCTTATGGCTACACCTTC.

The rearrangement joins TRBV9 to TRBJ2-7, with D tentatively TRBD2 (6 bases). Between the trimmed V and J ends, which lost 5 bases and 0 bases, there was a span of 9 bases. Germline V gene data show CDR1 as SGDLS and CDR2 as YYNGEE. This CDR3 spans 13 amino acids. In DNA form, the CDR3 reads TGTGCCAGCAGTGGGGGGAGCTCCTACGAGCAGTACTTC. This encodes CASSGGSSYEQYF.

The chain carries TRBV28 and TRBJ1-1; D uncertain. Germline CDR1 MDHEN, CDR2 SYDVKM. Trimming removed 4 bases from V and 1 base from J, with 10 bases in between. This CDR3 has 14 residues. The CDR3 DNA follows: TGTGCCAGCAGTTCGCTCCCGGGGAACACTGAAGCTTTCTTT. Amino acid sequence: CASSSLPGNTEAFF.

The chain uses TRBV5-1 and TRBJ1-1; D remains ambiguous. The V gene lost 3 bases and the J gene lost 4 bases, with 10 bases spanning the gap. The germline V gene encodes CDR1 SGHRS and CDR2 YFSETQ. The CDR3 is 13 residues long. DNA for the CDR3: TGCGCCAGCAGCTGGGCGGGTCTCACTGAAGCTTTCTTT. Translating it yields CASSWAGLTEAFF.

This chain connects TRBV9 to TRBJ2-2, with a weak D call TRBD2 (7 bases). Per germline, CDR1 SGDLS and CDR2 YYNGEE. The CDR3 contains 16 residues. Trimming took 0 bases from V and 4 from J, leaving 13 bases between them. The CDR3 coding sequence is TGTGCCAGCAGCGTAGCTAGGGGGGGGCCCACCGGGGAGCTGTTTTTT. As protein: CASSVARGGPTGELFF.

The gene calls are TRBV19 and TRBJ1-5; 8 bases are a match to TRBD1. The length of the CDR3 is 13 residues. Trimming cost V 7 bases and J 6 bases; bases outside gene matches: 5. CDR1 is LNHDA and CDR2 is SQIVND in the germline V gene (reference sequence). The CDR3 region has the DNA TGTGCCAGTACTGGACAGGGCCGTCAGCCCCAGCATTTT. It translates to CASTGQGRQPQHF.

The chain recombines TRBV9 with TRBJ1-5, with unresolved D. Germline loops: CDR1 SGDLS, CDR2 YYNGEE. The CDR3 totals 15 residues. The germline V and J ends were trimmed by 2 bases and 3 bases, with 12 bases remaining between them. DNA for the CDR3: TGTGCCAGCAGCGTCACGGGGTCTCCCAATCAGCCCCAGCATTTT. Translating gives CASSVTGSPNQPQHF.

The V and J genes are TRBV19 and TRBJ2-1; 8 bases align to TRBD2. The CDR3 totals 15 residues. J was trimmed by 2 bases and V by 10 bases; bases with no gene match: 10. Per the germline V gene, CDR1 is LNHDA and CDR2 is SQIVND (reference sequence). The DNA for the CDR3 is TGTGCCACGGCAATAAGCGGGAGCACCTACAATGAGCAGTTCTTC. This translates into CATAISGSTYNEQFF.

CDR3 amino acids: CAWSVLQKNTEAFF. As DNA, the CDR3 is TGTGCCTGGAGTGTCTTACAGAAGAACACTGAAGCTTTCTTT. The rearrangement links TRBV30 to TRBJ1-1, with D unclear. V was trimmed by 0 bases and J by 1 base, leaving 9 bases between them. Germline assignment: CDR1 GTSNPN and CDR2 SVGIG (reference sequence). This CDR3 contains 14 residues.

This chain links TRBV28 with TRBJ1-1; 8 nucleotides line up with TRBD1. The CDR3 has 14 amino acids. Trimming took 1 base from V and 6 from J; bases not matched to a gene: 4. Germline CDR1 and CDR2: MDHEN and SYDVKM. CDR3 region: CASSLLGQAAEAFF. The CDR3 DNA follows: TGTGCCAGCAGTTTATTGGGACAGGCGGCTGAAGCTTTCTTT.

This clone was detected only a few times. The chain joins TRBV29-1 to TRBJ1-1; 7 nucleotides line up with TRBD1. V trimming: 4 bases; J trimming: 6 bases; junction bases outside the gene matches: 2. Germline V lookup: CDR1 SQVTM, CDR2 ANQGSEA. This CDR3 is 11 amino acids long. The DNA of the CDR3 is TGCAGCGTTGCAGGGGGATCTGAAGCTTTCTTT. It is translated as CSVAGGSEAFF.

The chain has TRBV30 and TRBJ2-1; D unresolved. Trimming shortened V by 2 bases and J by 5 bases, and 13 bases separated the two germline ends. Germline V gene sequence: CDR1 GTSNPN, CDR2 SVGIG (reference sequence). The CDR3 has 14 residues. The CDR3 reads CAWSPGGLNNEQFF. The CDR3 DNA follows: TGTGCCTGGAGTCCCGGCGGATTAAACAATGAGCAGTTCTTC.

V usage is TRBV7-8 and J usage is TRBJ2-1; D ambiguous. Germline V gene data show CDR1 as SGHVS and CDR2 as FQNEAQ. The CDR3 length is 14 residues. Deletions cut 0 bases from V and 5 bases from J, with 8 bases between. Here the CDR3 reads CASSLAPPNNEQFF. CDR3 nucleotides: TGTGCCAGCAGCTTAGCCCCACCTAACAATGAGCAGTTCTTC.

This chain joins TRBV9 and TRBJ1-1, with D perhaps matching TRBD1 (5 bases). Germline assignment: CDR1 SGDLS and CDR2 YYNGEE. The CDR3 length is 17 residues. Trimming removed 2 bases from V and 8 bases from J, with 25 bases in between. The CDR3 coding sequence is TGTGCCAGCAGCGTGAGCCCGAGCAGGGCCCTGAATCCAGAAGCTTTCTTT. Translation: CASSVSPSRALNPEAFF.

The rearrangement links TRBV29-1 to TRBJ1-1; D call uncertain. This CDR3 is 11 amino acids long. Germline CDR1 SQVTM, CDR2 ANQGSEA. Trimming removed 3 bases at V and 4 bases at J, with 6 bases between. The CDR3 spells CSVEPGTEAFF. The CDR3 DNA reads TGCAGCGTTGAGCCGGGCACTGAAGCTTTCTTT.

The CDR3 protein is CASSPRAGGPLGEQFF. The DNA for the CDR3 is TGTGCCAGCAGCCCACGAGCGGGAGGGCCTTTGGGTGAGCAGTTCTTC. The chain has TRBV14 and TRBJ2-1; 10 bases map to TRBD2. Germline lookup yields CDR1 SGHDN and CDR2 FVKESK. The CDR3 covers 16 residues. V trimming: 4 bases; J trimming: 9 bases; junction bases outside the gene matches: 12.

V usage is TRBV6-1 and J usage is TRBJ2-3, with D tentatively TRBD1 (6 bases). CDR1 and CDR2 (germline): MNHNS, SASEGT. The V end was cut by 2 bases, the J end by 4 bases, with 13 bases between. This CDR3 has 15 residues. The DNA of the CDR3 is TGTGCCAGCAGTGAATTCCAGGGGTGGGCAGATACGCAGTATTTT. This gives the protein CASSEFQGWADTQYF.

The rearrangement joins TRBV19 to TRBJ2-3; TRBD1 agrees at 9 bases. J was trimmed by 3 bases and V by 8 bases; bases with no gene match: 6. CDR3 length: 14 amino acids. The V gene's germline CDR1 is LNHDA and CDR2 SQIVND (reference sequence). The DNA for the CDR3 is TGTGCCAGTGCCGGGACAGGGTGGACAGATACGCAGTATTTT. Its translation: CASAGTGWTDTQYF. Variable domain in full (rest from reference TRBV19 and TRBJ2-3): DGGITQSPKYLFRKEGQNVTLSCEQNLNHDAMYWYRQDPGQGLRLIYYSQIVNDFQKGDIAEGYSVSREKKESFPLTVTSAQKNPTAFYLCASAGTGWTDTQYFGPGTRLTVL.

The CDR3 nucleotides read TGTGCCAGTAGTCCTTACTCCGGGACAGCATACAATCAGCCCCAGCATTTT. Encoded protein: CASSPYSGTAYNQPQHF. This chain uses TRBV19 with TRBJ1-5; 7 bases align to TRBD1. Unmatched junction bases numbered 13, after V lost 5 bases and J lost 3 bases. Germline V gene data show CDR1 as LNHDA and CDR2 as SQIVND (reference sequence). This CDR3 spans 17 amino acids. Looking up the rest from reference TRBV19 and TRBJ1-5 gives the full variable domain: DGGITQSPKYLFRKEGQNVTLSCEQNLNHDAMYWYRQDPGQGLRLIYYSQIVNDFQKGDIAEGYSVSREKKESFPLTVTSAQKNPTAFYLCASSPYSGTAYNQPQHFGDGTRLSIL.

The CDR3 sequence is CATEGAINGELFF. The CDR3 DNA follows: TGTGCCACCGAGGGTGCTATCAACGGGGAGCTGTTTTTT. The J gene is TRBJ2-2, the V gene TRBV5-8, with D possibly being TRBD2 (5 bases). Germline CDR1 SGHTS, CDR2 YDEGEE. The CDR3 is 13 amino acids. V shed 9 bases and J shed 7 bases, with 16 bases lying between them.

The CDR3 reads CASSPSHGAGELFF. The DNA for the CDR3 is TGTGCCAGCAGCCCCAGCCACGGGGCCGGGGAGCTGTTTTTT. V gene TRBV11-2 combines with J gene TRBJ2-2, with a weak D call TRBD2 (5 bases). Trimming stripped 5 bases from V and 6 bases from J, with 13 bases between. Per germline, CDR1 SGHAT and CDR2 FQNNGV. This CDR3 comprises 14 residues.

This chain links TRBV4-2 with TRBJ1-1, with 8 positions matching TRBD1. Germline CDR1 and CDR2: LGHNA and YNFKEQ. The CDR3 loop spans 14 amino acids. V lost 1 base and J lost 4; bases outside the gene matches: 2. The CDR3 here is CASSQAGQGTEAFF. As DNA, the CDR3 is TGTGCCAGCAGCCAAGCCGGACAGGGCACTGAAGCTTTCTTT.

The rearrangement links TRBV5-4 to TRBJ2-2; 9 nucleotides align to TRBD2. Germline V gene sequence: CDR1 SGHNT, CDR2 YYREEE (reference sequence). The CDR3 covers 16 residues. After removal of 0 bases from V and 6 bases from J, the junction contained 6 bases not matched to a gene. CDR3 in amino acids: CASSLAASGMAGELFF. The CDR3 DNA is TGTGCCAGCAGCTTGGCGGCTAGCGGGATGGCCGGGGAGCTGTTTTTT.

The chain has TRBV20-1 and TRBJ2-7, with a weak D call TRBD1 (6 bases). This CDR3 is built from 10 residues. The ends were cut back, 5 bases at V and 4 bases at J, with 6 bases in the middle. CDR1 DFQATT and CDR2 SNEGSKA come from the germline V gene (reference sequence). CDR3 DNA sequence: TGCAGTGCTGGACAGTACGAGCAGTACTTC. Its translation is CSAGQYEQYF.

The J gene is TRBJ1-5, the V gene TRBV9, with D tentatively TRBD1 (5 bases). The germline CDR1 and CDR2 sequences are SGDLS and YYNGEE. The CDR3 spans 14 residues. Trimming pared 3 bases from V and 2 bases from J, leaving 9 bases between. CDR3 protein: CASSGGGGNQPQHF. The CDR3 bases are TGTGCCAGCAGCGGGGGAGGGGGCAATCAGCCCCAGCATTTT.

This chain joins TRBV6-5 and TRBJ1-4; D possibly corresponds to TRBD1 (5 bases). CDR1 is MNHEY and CDR2 is SVGAGI in the germline V gene. V shed 7 bases and J shed 7 bases, with 19 bases lying between them. This CDR3 region has 15 residues. DNA of the CDR3: TGTGCCAGCACTCTAAATCCGGGACTAGGTGAAAAACTGTTTTTT. It yields the protein CASTLNPGLGEKLFF.

The chain carries TRBV9 and TRBJ2-7; 8 bases line up with TRBD2. The CDR3 consists of 15 residues. J was trimmed by 2 bases and V by 1 base; bases with no gene match: 5. Looked up from germline, CDR1 is SGDLS and CDR2 is YYNGEE. The CDR3 loop reads CASSVRREATYEQYF. The CDR3 DNA reads as TGTGCCAGCAGCGTACGGCGGGAGGCTACCTACGAGCAGTACTTC. Drawing the rest from reference TRBV9 and TRBJ2-7, the complete variable domain is DSGVTQTPKHLITATGQRVTLRCSPRSGDLSVYWYQQSLDQGLQFLIQYYNGEERAKGNILERFSAQQFPDLHSELNLSSLELGDSALYFCASSVRREATYEQYFGPGTRLTVT.